This TCR beta chain emerged from a study of T cells in Graves' hyperthyroidism and ophthalmopathy. Study-wide background: Before any treatment, at initial diagnosis, peripheral blood was collected.

As regards this clonotype: As yet, its antigen is unknown.

The study left out patients who had uncontrolled infection, other autoimmune disease, pregnancy or lactation. PBMCs were sourced from roughly 10 ml fresh peripheral blood. Study-wide results and caveats: Blood shared most expanded thyroid clonotypes above 0.001.

The TCR beta CDR3 regions underwent amplification using RNA transcripts as the source. A set of HTBI primers served as the primers for a first-round RT-PCR of the TCR CDR3. Each CDR3 protein is one row after TCRdb ran MiXCR on the multiplex PCR reads. Of under 750,000 distinct CDR3 sequences listed, roughly 20% were seen once; the top ten hold 16%. This CDR3 contains 16 residues. Germline CDR1 WNHNN, CDR2 SYGVQD (reference sequence). V lost 2 bases, J lost 0 bases, and 14 bases lay in between. This receptor was identified in a woman aged 50 to 60 with Graves' hyperthyroidism that later progressed to Graves' ophthalmopathy. The V call is TRBV10-1, the J call TRBJ2-7; D is unresolved. Input material: blood. DNA of the CDR3: TGCGCCAGCAGTGAGGGCAGCTACCGTTCCTCCTACGAGCAGTACTTC. It codes for CASSEGSYRSSYEQYF.